A selection of T cell receptor beta chains follows, all from one sample in a study of cytomegalovirus exposure and HLA in healthy donors. Method: immunoSEQ multiplex PCR; TCRdb's copy keeps in-frame clones and lacks some. The table lists about 140,000 clones, 60% to 80% of them singletons, with more than 2.5% in the top ten. Sample: PBMCs. The source of these receptors is a middle-aged man in good health and CMV-seronegative. The CDR3 runs from the conserved cysteine through the conserved F or W. A D gene is named only where the DNA matches it firmly. Part of the rows lack a size; the others show once, few, many or a class for expanded clones.

clone_size,j_call,d_call,v_call,cdr3_aa,cdr3_nt
NA,TRBJ2-7,NA,TRBV30,CAWGPPRSYEQYF,TGTGCCTGGGGCCCGCCCAGGTCCTACGAGCAGTACTTC
NA,TRBJ2-1,TRBD2,TRBV7-3,CASSLNERGYNEQFF,TGTGCCAGCAGCTTAAACGAGCGGGGTTACAATGAGCAGTTCTTC
NA,TRBJ1-4,TRBD1,TRBV5-6,CASSYRTGGGEKLFF,TGTGCCAGCAGCTACCGGACAGGGGGGGGTGAAAAACTGTTTTTT
NA,TRBJ2-7,TRBD1,TRBV18,CASSSRTGSYEQYF,TGTGCCAGCTCATCAAGGACAGGATCCTACGAGCAGTACTTC
NA,TRBJ2-1,TRBD2,TRBV9,CASSGSGGDNEQFF,TGTGCCAGCAGCGGTAGCGGGGGGGACAATGAGCAGTTCTTC
NA,TRBJ2-5,TRBD1,TRBV9,CASSSGQLGARGRETQYF,TGTGCCAGCAGCTCGGGACAGTTAGGAGCGAGGGGGCGGGAGACCCAGTACTTC
NA,TRBJ1-6,TRBD1,TRBV19,CASSITIQGGGSPLHF,TGTGCCAGTAGTATAACGATCCAAGGGGGCGGCTCACCCCTCCACTTT
few,TRBJ2-7,TRBD1,TRBV6-1,CAIRTGSDEQYF,TGTGCCATCCGGACAGGGAGCGACGAGCAGTACTTC
NA,TRBJ1-2,NA,TRBV13,CASSSDPLGGEGYTF,TGTGCCAGCAGCTCCGACCCACTCGGGGGGGAAGGCTACACCTTC
NA,TRBJ1-4,NA,TRBV6-6,CASSYVATNEKLFF,TGTGCCAGCAGTTACGTCGCAACTAATGAAAAACTGTTTTTT
NA,TRBJ2-2,NA,TRBV11-3,CASSFSGGELFF,TGTGCCAGCAGCTTCTCAGGCGGGGAGCTGTTTTTT
few,TRBJ1-1,TRBD1,TRBV13,CASRPWTGDDTEAFF,TGTGCCAGCAGACCTTGGACAGGGGATGACACTGAAGCTTTCTTT
NA,TRBJ1-1,TRBD1,TRBV7-2,CASSSGTGGSRFTEAFF,TGTGCCAGCAGCTCCGGGACAGGGGGCTCAAGGTTTACTGAAGCTTTCTTT
NA,TRBJ1-5,TRBD1,TRBV9,CASSEGQGLGQPQHF,TGTGCCAGCAGCGAGGGACAGGGCCTCGGTCAGCCCCAGCATTTT
once,TRBJ2-1,NA,TRBV7-8,CASSQGLPTYNEQFF,TGTGCCAGCAGCCAGGGACTCCCCACTTACAATGAGCAGTTCTTC
NA,TRBJ1-6,TRBD1,TRBV6-5,CASSYRGQGEGSPLHF,TGTGCCAGCAGTTACCGGGGACAGGGGGAAGGTTCACCCCTCCACTTT
NA,TRBJ2-1,TRBD2,TRBV11-2,CASSLGAGGPNEQFF,TGTGCCAGCAGCTTAGGGGCGGGGGGGCCGAATGAGCAGTTCTTC
NA,TRBJ2-6,TRBD1,TRBV5-1,CASSRRTGDLSGANVLTF,TGCGCCAGCAGCCGCCGGACAGGAGACCTCTCTGGGGCCAACGTCCTGACTTTC
NA,TRBJ2-7,NA,TRBV13,CASSKRQAPLVQYF,TGTGCCAGCAGCAAACGACAGGCTCCGCTTGTGCAGTACTTC
NA,TRBJ1-1,TRBD1,TRBV11-2,CASSPYSRDRANTEAFF,TGTGCCAGCAGCCCATATTCTCGGGACAGAGCGAACACTGAAGCTTTCTTT
once,TRBJ1-2,TRBD1,TRBV18,CASSTGQPSRGYTF,TGTGCCAGCTCAACGGGACAGCCTTCGCGTGGCTACACCTTC
NA,TRBJ1-2,NA,TRBV19,CASTFTGSPNYGYTF,TGTGCCAGTACCTTTACAGGGAGCCCTAACTATGGCTACACCTTC
NA,TRBJ2-7,NA,TRBV6-6,CASRGQAYVEQYF,TGTGCCAGTCGGGGACAAGCCTACGTTGAGCAGTACTTC
NA,TRBJ2-5,NA,TRBV6-5,CASSPETQYF,TGTGCCAGCAGTCCGGAGACCCAGTACTTC
NA,TRBJ1-2,NA,TRBV10-2,CASSVSGQSLNYGYTF,TGCGCCAGCAGTGTTTCTGGACAGAGCCTGAACTATGGCTACACCTTC
NA,TRBJ2-7,NA,TRBV5-8,CASSLIDKPYEQYF,TGTGCCAGCAGCTTGATCGACAAGCCCTACGAGCAGTACTTC
few,TRBJ1-1,TRBD1,TRBV6-5,CASSLRQGSTEAFF,TGTGCCAGCAGTCTACGACAGGGTAGCACTGAAGCTTTCTTT